This T cell receptor (beta chain) was sequenced during a study of CD8+ T cells in alopecia areata. About the research overall: Tofacitinib treatment spanned 6 to 18 months, with 6 months off drug afterward.

Turning to this clone: No antigen is known for it.

Treatment noted: oral pan-JAK inhibitor, 5-10 mg twice daily. Lesional scalp punch biopsies and peripheral blood came from alopecia areata patients. Sorting of CD4+ and CD8+ T cells was performed on PBMCs. Study results and limitations: Scalp lesions, especially in alopecia totalis/universalis, had higher clonality than normal scalp.

The CDR3 length is 13 residues. CDR1 SNHLY and CDR2 FYNNEI come from the germline V gene. V was pared by 2 bases and J by 6 bases, with 9 bases between. Following extraction, RNA underwent reverse transcription to cDNA, which served as the sequencing template. The assay was immunoSEQ multiplex PCR, and TCRdb's table has in-frame clones only and misses some. Counted here are hundreds of thousands of clones, roughly three fifths occurring once; the ten biggest clones make up 1% to 1.5%. The sequence came from a human donor with alopecia areata. The chain has TRBV2 and TRBJ2-3; TRBD1 might be the D (6 bases). Material: CD4+ T cells sorted from blood, obtained at week 44, from a patient treated with tofacitinib. CDR3 nucleotide sequence: TGTGCCAGCAGTGAAACAGGGTTCGATACGCAGTATTTT. It is translated as CASSETGFDTQYF. The full variable domain, completed using reference TRBV2 and TRBJ2-3, is EPEVTQTPSHQVTQMGQEVILRCVPISNHLYFYWYRQILGQKVEFLVSFYNNEISEKSEIFDDQFSVERPDGSNFTLKIRSTKLEDSAMYFCASSETGFDTQYFGPGTRLTVL.